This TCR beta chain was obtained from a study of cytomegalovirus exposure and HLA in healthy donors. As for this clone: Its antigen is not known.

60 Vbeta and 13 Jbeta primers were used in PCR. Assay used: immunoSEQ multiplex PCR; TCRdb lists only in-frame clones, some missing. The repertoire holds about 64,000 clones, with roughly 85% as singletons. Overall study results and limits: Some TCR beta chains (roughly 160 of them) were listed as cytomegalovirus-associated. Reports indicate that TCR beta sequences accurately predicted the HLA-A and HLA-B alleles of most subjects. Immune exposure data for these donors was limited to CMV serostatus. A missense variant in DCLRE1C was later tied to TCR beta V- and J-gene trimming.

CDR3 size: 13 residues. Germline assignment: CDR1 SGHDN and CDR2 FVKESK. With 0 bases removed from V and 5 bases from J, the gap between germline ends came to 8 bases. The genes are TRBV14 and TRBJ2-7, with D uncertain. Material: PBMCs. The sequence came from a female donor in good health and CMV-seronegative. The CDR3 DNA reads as TGTGCCAGCAGCCAAGATGGAGTGGACGAGCAGTACTTC. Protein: CASSQDGVDEQYF.